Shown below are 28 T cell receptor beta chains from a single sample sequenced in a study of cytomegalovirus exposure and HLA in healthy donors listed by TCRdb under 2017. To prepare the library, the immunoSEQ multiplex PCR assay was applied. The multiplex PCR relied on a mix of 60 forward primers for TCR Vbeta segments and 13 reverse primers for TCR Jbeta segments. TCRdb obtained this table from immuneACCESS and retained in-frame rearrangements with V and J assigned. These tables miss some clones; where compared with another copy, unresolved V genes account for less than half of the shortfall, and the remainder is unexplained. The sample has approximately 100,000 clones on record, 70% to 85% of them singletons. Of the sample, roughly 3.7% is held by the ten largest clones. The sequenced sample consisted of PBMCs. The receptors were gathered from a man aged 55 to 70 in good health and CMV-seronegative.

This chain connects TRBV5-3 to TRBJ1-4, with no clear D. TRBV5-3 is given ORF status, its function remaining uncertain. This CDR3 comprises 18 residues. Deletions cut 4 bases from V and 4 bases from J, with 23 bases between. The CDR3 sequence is CARSTTGRLFRSNEKLFF. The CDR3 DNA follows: TGTGCCAGAAGCACCACGGGAAGGCTCTTTCGAAGTAATGAAAAACTGTTTTTT.

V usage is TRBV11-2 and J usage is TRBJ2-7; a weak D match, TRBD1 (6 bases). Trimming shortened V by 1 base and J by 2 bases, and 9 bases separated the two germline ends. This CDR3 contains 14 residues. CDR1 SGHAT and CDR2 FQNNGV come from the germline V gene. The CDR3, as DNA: TGTGCCAGCAGCTTAGGTTCAGGGGCCTACGAGCAGTACTTC. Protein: CASSLGSGAYEQYF.

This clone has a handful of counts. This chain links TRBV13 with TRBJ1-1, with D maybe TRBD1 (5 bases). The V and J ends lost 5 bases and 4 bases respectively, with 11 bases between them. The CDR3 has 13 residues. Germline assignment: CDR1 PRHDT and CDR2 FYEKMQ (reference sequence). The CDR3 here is CASSIGQSTEAFF. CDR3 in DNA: TGTGCCAGCAGCATCGGACAAAGCACTGAAGCTTTCTTT.

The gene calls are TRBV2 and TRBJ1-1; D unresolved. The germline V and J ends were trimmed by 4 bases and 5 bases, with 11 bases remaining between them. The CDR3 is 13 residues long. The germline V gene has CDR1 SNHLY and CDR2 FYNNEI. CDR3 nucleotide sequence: TGTGCCAGCAGTGCACAGATTGGGACTGAAGCTTTCTTT. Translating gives CASSAQIGTEAFF.

The CDR3 protein is CASSLGGRPTNEKLFF. CDR3 bases: TGTGCCAGCAGCTTGGGCGGGAGACCAACTAATGAAAAACTGTTTTTT. V is TRBV5-8 and J is TRBJ1-4; no definite D call. V was pared by 0 bases and J by 0 bases, with 9 bases between. Germline V gene data show CDR1 as SGHTS and CDR2 as YDEGEE. The CDR3 is 16 amino acids.

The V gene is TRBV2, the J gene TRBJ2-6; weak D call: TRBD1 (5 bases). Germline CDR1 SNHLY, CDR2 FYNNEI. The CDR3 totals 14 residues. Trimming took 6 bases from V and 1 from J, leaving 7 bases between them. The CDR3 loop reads CASRGPSGANVLTF. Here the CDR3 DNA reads TGTGCCAGCAGGGGGCCTTCTGGGGCCAACGTCCTGACTTTC.

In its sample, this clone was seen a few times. CDR3 sequence: CASSPPGGKNTIYF. In DNA form, the CDR3 reads TGTGCCAGCAGCCCACCGGGGGGCAAAAACACCATATATTTT. V usage is TRBV9 and J usage is TRBJ1-3, with D possibly TRBD1 on 6 matching bases. The ends were cut back, 4 bases at V and 6 bases at J, with 14 bases in the middle. This CDR3 spans 14 amino acids. Germline CDR1 reads SGDLS; CDR2 reads YYNGEE. The whole variable domain, remainder taken from reference TRBV9 and TRBJ1-3, is DSGVTQTPKHLITATGQRVTLRCSPRSGDLSVYWYQQSLDQGLQFLIQYYNGEERAKGNILERFSAQQFPDLHSELNLSSLELGDSALYFCASSPPGGKNTIYFGEGSWLTVV.

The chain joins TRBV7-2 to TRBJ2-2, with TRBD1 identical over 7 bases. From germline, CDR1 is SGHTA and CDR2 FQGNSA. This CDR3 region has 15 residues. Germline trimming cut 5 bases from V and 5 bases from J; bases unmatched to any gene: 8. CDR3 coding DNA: TGTGCCAGCAGCCCAGGGGGTACATCGACCGGGGAGCTGTTTTTT. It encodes CASSPGGTSTGELFF.

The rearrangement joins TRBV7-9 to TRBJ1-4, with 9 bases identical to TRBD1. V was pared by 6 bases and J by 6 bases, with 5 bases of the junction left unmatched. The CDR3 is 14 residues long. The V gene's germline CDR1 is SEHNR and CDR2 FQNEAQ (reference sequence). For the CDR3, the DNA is TGTGCCAGCAGTTCGGACAGGGGCTATGAAAAACTGTTTTTT. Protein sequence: CASSSDRGYEKLFF.

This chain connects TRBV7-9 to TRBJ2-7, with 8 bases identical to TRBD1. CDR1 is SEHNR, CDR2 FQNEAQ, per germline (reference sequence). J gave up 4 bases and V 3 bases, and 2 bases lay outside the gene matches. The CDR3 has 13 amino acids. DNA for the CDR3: TGTGCCAGCAGCTTGGGACAGGTATACGAGCAGTACGTC. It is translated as CASSLGQVYEQYV.

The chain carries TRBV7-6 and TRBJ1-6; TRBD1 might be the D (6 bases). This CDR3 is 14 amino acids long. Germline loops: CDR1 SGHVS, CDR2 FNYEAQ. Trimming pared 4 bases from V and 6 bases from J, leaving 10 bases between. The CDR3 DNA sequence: TGTGCCAGCAGCTCCGGACAGCTTAATTCACCCCTCCACTTT. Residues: CASSSGQLNSPLHF.

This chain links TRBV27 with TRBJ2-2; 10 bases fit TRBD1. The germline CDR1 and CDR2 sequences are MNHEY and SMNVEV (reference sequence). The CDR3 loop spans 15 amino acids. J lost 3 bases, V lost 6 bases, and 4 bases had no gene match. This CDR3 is CASRRDRGYTGELFF. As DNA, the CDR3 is TGTGCCAGCAGGAGGGACAGGGGCTACACCGGGGAGCTGTTTTTT.

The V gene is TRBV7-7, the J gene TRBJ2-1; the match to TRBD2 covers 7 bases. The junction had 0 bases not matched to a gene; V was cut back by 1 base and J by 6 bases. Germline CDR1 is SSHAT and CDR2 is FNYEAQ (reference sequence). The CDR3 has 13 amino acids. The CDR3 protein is CASSLGGGNEQFF. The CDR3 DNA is TGTGCCAGCAGCTTAGGCGGGGGCAATGAGCAGTTCTTC.

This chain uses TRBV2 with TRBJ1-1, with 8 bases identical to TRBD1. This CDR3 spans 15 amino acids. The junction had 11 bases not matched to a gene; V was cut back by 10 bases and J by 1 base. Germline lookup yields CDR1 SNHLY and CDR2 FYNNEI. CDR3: CAIRLKTGANTEAFF. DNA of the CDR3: TGTGCCATCCGGCTAAAGACAGGGGCGAACACTGAAGCTTTCTTT.

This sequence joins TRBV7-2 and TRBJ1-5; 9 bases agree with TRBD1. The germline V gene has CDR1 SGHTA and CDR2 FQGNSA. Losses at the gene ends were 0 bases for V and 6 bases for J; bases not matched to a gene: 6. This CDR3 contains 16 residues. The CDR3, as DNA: TGTGCCAGCAGCTTAGCGGGGGGACAGGGAGGTCAGCCCCAGCATTTT. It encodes CASSLAGGQGGQPQHF.

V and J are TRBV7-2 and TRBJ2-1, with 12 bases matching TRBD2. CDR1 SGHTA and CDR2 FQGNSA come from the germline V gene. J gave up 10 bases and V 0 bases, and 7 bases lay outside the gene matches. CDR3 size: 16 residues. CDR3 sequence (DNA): TGTGCCAGCAGCTTAGCGCTAGCGGGGGGGCCAGGGGAGCAGTTCTTC. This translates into CASSLALAGGPGEQFF.

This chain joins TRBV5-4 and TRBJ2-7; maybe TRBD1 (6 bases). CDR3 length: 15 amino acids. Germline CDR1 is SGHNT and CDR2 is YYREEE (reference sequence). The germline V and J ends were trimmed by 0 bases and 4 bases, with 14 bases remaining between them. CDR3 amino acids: CASSLGTGTQYEQYF. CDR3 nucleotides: TGTGCCAGCAGCTTGGGCACAGGGACCCAATACGAGCAGTACTTC.

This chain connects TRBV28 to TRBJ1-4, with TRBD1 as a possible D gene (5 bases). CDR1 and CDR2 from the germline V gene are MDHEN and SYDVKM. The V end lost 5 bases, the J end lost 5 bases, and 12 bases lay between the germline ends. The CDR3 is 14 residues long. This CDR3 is CASSRGGGNEKLFF. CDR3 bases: TGTGCCAGCAGTCGCGGGGGGGGAAATGAAAAACTGTTTTTT.

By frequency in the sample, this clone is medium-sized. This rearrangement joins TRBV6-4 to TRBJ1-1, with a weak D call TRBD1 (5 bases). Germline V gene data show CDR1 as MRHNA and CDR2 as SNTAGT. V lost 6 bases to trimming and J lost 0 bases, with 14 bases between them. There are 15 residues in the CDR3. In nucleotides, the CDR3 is TGTGCCAGCAGCCCTTCGACAGACTTGAACACTGAAGCTTTCTTT. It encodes CASSPSTDLNTEAFF.

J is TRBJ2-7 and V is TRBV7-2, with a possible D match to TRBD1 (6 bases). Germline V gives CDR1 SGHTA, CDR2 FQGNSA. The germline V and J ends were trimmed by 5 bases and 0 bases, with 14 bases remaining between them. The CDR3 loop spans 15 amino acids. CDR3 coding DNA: TGTGCCAGCAGCCCGAGGACAGCTAGCTCCTACGAGCAGTACTTC. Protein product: CASSPRTASSYEQYF.

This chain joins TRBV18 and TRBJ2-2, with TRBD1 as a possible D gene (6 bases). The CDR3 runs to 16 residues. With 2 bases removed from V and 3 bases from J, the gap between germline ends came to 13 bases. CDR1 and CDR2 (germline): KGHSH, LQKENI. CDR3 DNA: TGTGCCAGCTCACCAAAAAGGGGGTACGACACCGGGGAGCTGTTTTTT. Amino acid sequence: CASSPKRGYDTGELFF.

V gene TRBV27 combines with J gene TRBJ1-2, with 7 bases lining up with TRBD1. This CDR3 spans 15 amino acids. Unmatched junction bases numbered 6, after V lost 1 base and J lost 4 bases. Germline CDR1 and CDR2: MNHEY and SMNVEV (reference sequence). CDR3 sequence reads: CASSLFGRDSYGYTF. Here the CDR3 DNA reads TGTGCCAGCAGTTTATTTGGGCGGGACAGCTATGGCTACACCTTC.

CDR3 DNA: TGTGCCAGCAGCCTGGGGACTAGCGGGGGGACAGATACGCAGTATTTT. It translates to CASSLGTSGGTDTQYF. The chain carries TRBV4-2 and TRBJ2-3, with 15 bases identical to TRBD2. Germline loops: CDR1 LGHNA, CDR2 YNFKEQ. The CDR3 contains 16 residues. J lost 3 bases, V lost 4 bases, and 2 bases had no gene match.

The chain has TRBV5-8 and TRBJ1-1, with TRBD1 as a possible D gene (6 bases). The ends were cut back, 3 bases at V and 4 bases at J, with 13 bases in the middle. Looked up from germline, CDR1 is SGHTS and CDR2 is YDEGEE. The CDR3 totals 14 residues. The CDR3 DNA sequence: TGTGCCAGCAGCTCCACAGGGAGAGCCACTGAAGCTTTCTTT. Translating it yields CASSSTGRATEAFF.

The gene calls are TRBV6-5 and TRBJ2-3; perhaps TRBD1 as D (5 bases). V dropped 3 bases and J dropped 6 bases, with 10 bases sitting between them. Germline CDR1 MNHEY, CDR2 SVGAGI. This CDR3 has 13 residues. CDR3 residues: CASSYRGQDTQYF. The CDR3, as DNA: TGTGCCAGCAGTTATAGGGGTCAGGATACGCAGTATTTT.

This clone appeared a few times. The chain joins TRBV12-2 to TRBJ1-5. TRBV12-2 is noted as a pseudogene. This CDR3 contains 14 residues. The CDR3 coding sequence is TGTGCAAGTCGCTTAGCGCCCTCCGGGCAGCCCCAGCATTTT. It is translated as CASRLAPSGQPQHF.

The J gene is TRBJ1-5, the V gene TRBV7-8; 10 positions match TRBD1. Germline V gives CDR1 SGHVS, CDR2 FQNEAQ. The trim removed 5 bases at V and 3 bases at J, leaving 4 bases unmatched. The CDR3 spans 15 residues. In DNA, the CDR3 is TGTGCCAGCAGCCCGGGACAGGGGATCAATCAGCCCCAGCATTTT. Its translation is CASSPGQGINQPQHF.

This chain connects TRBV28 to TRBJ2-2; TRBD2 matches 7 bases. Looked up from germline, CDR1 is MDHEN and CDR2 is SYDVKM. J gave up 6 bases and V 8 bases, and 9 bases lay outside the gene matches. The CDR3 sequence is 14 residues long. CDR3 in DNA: TGTGCCAGCTGCGGCGGGGGTACCGCCGGGGAGCTGTTTTTT. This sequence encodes CASCGGGTAGELFF.